This TCR beta chain stems from a study of blood T cell repertoires in COVID-19. Source study methods: Amplification from reference gene primers served as the basis for estimated nucleated cell counts. Data came from immunoSEQ multiplex PCR; TCRdb stores just in-frame clones and leaves some out. For V, J and clone size, that table is used; D and trimming come from the DNA. The repertoire holds 90,000 to 100,000 clones, with about nine tenths as singletons. The source material was peripheral blood. The TCR was taken from a man between 60 and 70 years old with COVID-19, enrolled during active disease.

The CDR3 loop reads CASNGGGTEQFF. In DNA form, the CDR3 reads TGTGCCAGCAACGGTGGCGGGACTGAGCAGTTCTTC. The rearrangement joins TRBV2 to TRBJ2-1, with D perhaps matching TRBD2 (6 bases). Trimming cost V 7 bases and J 9 bases, with 13 bases left between them. Germline lookup yields CDR1 SNHLY and CDR2 FYNNEI. There are 12 residues in the CDR3.